The TCR beta chain described here comes from a study of T cells after yellow fever vaccination. Findings of the study overall: Across the CD4 and CD8 compartments, a small share of clonotypes was present in both. Among primary-vaccination clones, most reappeared after the booster, at roughly 95% for CD4 and 88% for CD8. Highly abundant clonotypes carried over from the bulk population could end up in FACS-sorted repertoires as contaminants. The secondary response was weaker but peaked faster, day 5 versus 15.

Trimming cost V 5 bases and J 4 bases, with 9 bases left between them. Germline assignment: CDR1 DFQATT and CDR2 SNEGSKA (reference sequence). CDR3 size: 11 residues. At least ten counts were recorded for this clonotype. Its antigen is not known. TCRdb re-called the 5' RACE reads through MiXCR, storing one row per CDR3 protein. Seen here are about 68,000 distinct CDR3 sequences, about 6% observed once, and the top ten hold 35% to 40%. The starting material was CD8+ T cells sorted from PBMCs, obtained roughly 47 days after the first yellow fever vaccination. The receptor comes from a man aged 18 to 30 who received the YFV17D yellow fever vaccine. The chain joins TRBV20-1 to TRBJ2-7; perhaps D is TRBD1 or TRBD2 (5 bases each). The CDR3: CSARDPYEQYF. For the CDR3, the DNA is TGCAGTGCTCGGGACCCGTACGAGCAGTACTTC.